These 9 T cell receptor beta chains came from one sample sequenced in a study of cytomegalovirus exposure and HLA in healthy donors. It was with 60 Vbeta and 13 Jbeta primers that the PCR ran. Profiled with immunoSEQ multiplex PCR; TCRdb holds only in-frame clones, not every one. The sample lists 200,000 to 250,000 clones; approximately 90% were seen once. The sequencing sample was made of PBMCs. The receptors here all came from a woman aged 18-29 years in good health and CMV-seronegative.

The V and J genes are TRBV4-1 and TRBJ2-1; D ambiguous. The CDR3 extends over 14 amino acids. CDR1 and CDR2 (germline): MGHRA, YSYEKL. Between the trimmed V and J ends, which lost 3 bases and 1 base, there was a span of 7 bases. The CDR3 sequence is CASSQLGSYNEQFF. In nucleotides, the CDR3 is TGCGCCAGCAGCCAGCTAGGTTCCTACAATGAGCAGTTCTTC.

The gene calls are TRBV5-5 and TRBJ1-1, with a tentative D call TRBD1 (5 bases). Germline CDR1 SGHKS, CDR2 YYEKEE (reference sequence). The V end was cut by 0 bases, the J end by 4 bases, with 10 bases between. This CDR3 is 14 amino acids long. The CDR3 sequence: CASSLAGLGTEAFF. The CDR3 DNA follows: TGTGCCAGCAGCTTGGCAGGGTTGGGCACTGAAGCTTTCTTT.

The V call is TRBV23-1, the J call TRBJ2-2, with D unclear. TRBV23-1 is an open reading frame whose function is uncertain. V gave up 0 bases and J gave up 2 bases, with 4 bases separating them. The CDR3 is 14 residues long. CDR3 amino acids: CASSQSLNTGELFF. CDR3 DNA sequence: TGCGCCAGCAGTCAATCTTTAAACACCGGGGAGCTGTTTTTT.

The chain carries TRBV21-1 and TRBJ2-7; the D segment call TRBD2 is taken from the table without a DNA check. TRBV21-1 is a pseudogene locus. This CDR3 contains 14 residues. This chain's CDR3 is CASSVVEGEGEQYF. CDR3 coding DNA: TGTGCCAGCAGCGTCGTGGAGGGGGAGGGCGAGCAGTACTTC.

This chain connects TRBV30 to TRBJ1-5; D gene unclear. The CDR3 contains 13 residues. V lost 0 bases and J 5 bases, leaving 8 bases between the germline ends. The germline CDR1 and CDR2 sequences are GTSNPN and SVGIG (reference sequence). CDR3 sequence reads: CAWSVRSDQPQHF. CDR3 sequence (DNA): TGTGCCTGGAGTGTACGGTCGGATCAGCCCCAGCATTTT. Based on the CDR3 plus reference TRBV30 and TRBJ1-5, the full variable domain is SQTIHQWPATLVQPVGSPLSLECTVEGTSNPNLYWYRQAAGRGLQLLFYSVGIGQISSEVPQNLSASRPQDRQFILSSKKLLLSDSGFYLCAWSVRSDQPQHFGDGTRLSIL.

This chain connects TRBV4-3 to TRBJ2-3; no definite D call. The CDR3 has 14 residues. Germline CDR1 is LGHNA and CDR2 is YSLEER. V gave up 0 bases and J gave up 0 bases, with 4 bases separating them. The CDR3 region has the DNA TGCGCCAGCAGCCAAGACCCAAGCACAGATACGCAGTATTTT. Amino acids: CASSQDPSTDTQYF.

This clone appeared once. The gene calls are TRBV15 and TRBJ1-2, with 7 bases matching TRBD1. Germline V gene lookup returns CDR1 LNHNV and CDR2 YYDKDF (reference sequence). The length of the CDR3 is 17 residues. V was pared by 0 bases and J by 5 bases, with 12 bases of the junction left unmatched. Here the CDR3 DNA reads TGTGCCACCAGCAGAGAGGATACGGGACAGTTCCTTTATGGCTACACCTTC. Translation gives CATSREDTGQFLYGYTF.

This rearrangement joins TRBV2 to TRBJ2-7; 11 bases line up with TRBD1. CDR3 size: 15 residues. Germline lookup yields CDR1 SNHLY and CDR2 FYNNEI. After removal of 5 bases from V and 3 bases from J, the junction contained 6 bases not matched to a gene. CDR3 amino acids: CASSSPGTGGYEQYF. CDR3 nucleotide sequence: TGTGCCAGCAGTTCCCCCGGGACAGGGGGCTACGAGCAGTACTTC.

CDR3 bases: TGTGCCAGCAGCTTAAGTAGCGGGAGAACTTACAATGAGCAGTTCTTC. It translates to CASSLSSGRTYNEQFF. The chain links TRBV11-2 to TRBJ2-1; TRBD2 agrees at 9 bases. V shed 2 bases, J shed 4 bases, and the junction held 6 bases outside the gene matches. The V gene's germline CDR1 is SGHAT and CDR2 FQNNGV. The CDR3 spans 16 residues.